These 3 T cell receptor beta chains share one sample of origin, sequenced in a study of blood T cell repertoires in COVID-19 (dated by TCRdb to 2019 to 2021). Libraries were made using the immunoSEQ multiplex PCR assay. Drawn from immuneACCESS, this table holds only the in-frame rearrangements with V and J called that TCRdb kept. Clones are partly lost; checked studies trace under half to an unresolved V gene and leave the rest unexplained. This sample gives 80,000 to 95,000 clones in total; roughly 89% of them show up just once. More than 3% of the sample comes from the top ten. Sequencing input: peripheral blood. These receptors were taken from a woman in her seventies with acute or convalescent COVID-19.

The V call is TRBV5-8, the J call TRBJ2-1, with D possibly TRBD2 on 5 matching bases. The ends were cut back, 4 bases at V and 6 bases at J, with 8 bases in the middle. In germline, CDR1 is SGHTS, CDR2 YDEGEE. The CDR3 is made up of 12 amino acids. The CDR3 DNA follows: TGTGCCAGCAGCCGCCGGGGCAATGAGCAGTTCTTC. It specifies CASSRRGNEQFF.

The CDR3 loop reads CASSMVGGSYEQYF. DNA for the CDR3: TGTGCCAGTAGTATGGTAGGGGGTTCCTACGAGCAGTACTTC. The V and J genes are TRBV19 and TRBJ2-7; D is perhaps TRBD1 (6 bases). The germline V gene has CDR1 LNHDA and CDR2 SQIVND (reference sequence). V lost 3 bases, J lost 1 base, and 10 bases lay in between. The length of the CDR3 is 14 residues.

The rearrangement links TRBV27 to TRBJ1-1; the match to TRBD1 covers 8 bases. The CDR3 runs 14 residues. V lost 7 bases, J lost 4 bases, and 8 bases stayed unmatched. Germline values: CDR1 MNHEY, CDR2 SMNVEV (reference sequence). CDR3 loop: CASKKDRASTEAFF. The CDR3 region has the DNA TGTGCCAGCAAAAAGGACAGGGCTAGCACTGAAGCTTTCTTT.